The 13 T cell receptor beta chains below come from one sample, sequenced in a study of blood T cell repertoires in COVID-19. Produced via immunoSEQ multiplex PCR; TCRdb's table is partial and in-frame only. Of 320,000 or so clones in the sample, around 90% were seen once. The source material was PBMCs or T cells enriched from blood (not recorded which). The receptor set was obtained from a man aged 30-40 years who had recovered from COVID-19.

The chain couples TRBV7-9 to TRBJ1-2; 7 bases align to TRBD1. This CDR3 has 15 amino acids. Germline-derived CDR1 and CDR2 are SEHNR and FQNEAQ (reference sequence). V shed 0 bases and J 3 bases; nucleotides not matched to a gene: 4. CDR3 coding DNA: TGTGCCAGCAGCTTAGCCCCCGGGACAGACTATGGCTACACCTTC. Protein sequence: CASSLAPGTDYGYTF.

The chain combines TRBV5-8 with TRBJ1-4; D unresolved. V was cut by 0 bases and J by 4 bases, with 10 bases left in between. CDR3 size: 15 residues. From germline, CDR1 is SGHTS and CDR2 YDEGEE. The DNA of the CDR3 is TGTGCCAGCAGCTTGGGTGGTGACAATAATGAAAAACTGTTTTTT. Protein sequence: CASSLGGDNNEKLFF.

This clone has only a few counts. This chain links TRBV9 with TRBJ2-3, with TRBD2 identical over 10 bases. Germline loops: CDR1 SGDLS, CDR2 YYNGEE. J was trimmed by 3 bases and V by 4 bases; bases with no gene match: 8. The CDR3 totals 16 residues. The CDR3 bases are TGTGCCAGCAGCTCGGGACTAGCGAGGTCGACAGATACGCAGTATTTT. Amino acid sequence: CASSSGLARSTDTQYF.

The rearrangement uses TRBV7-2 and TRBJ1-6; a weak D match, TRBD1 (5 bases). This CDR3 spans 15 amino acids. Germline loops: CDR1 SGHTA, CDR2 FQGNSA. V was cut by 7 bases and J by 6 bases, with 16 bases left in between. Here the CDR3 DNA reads TGTGCCAGCACGGCGGGGCTGCCTTTTAATTCACCCCTCCACTTT. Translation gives CASTAGLPFNSPLHF.

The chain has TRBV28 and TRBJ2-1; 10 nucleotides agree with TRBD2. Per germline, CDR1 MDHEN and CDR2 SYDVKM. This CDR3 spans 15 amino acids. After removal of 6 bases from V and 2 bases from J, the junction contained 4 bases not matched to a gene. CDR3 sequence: CASRGLASTYNEQFF. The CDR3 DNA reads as TGTGCCAGCAGGGGACTAGCGTCAACCTACAATGAGCAGTTCTTC.

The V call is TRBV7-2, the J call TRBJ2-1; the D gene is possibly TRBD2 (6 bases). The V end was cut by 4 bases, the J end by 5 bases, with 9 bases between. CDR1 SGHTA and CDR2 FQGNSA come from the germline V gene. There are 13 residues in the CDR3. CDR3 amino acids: CASSSRLDNEQFF. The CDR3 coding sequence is TGTGCCAGCAGCTCCAGACTAGACAATGAGCAGTTCTTC.

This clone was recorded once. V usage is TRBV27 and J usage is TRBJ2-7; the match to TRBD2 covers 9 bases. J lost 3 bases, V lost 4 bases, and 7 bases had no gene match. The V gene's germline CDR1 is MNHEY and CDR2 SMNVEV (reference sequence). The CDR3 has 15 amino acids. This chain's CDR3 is CASSSPSGAIYEQYF. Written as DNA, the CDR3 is TGTGCCAGCAGTTCCCCTAGCGGGGCCATCTACGAGCAGTACTTC.

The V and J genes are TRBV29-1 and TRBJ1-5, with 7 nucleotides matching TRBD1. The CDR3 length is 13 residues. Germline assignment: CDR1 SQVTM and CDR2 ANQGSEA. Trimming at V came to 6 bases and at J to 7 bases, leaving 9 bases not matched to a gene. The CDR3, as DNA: TGCAGCGTATTGGTGGCAGGGGGACAGCCCCAGCATTTT. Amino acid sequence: CSVLVAGGQPQHF.

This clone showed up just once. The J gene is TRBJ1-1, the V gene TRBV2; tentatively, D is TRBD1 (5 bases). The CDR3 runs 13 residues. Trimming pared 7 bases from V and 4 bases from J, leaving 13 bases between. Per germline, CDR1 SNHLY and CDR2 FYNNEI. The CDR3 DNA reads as TGTGCCAGCACGGGGGGTCCTAGCACTGAAGCTTTCTTT. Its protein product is CASTGGPSTEAFF.

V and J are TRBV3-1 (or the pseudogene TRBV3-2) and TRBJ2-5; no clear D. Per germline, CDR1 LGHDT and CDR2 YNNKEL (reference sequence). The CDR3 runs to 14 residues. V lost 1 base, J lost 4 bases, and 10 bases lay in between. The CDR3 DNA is TGTGCCAGCAGCCAAGGCCTATCCGGAGAGACCCAGTACTTC. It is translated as CASSQGLSGETQYF.

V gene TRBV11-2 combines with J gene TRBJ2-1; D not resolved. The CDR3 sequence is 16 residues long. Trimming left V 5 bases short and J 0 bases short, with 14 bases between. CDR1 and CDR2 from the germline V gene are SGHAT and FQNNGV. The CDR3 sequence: CASSLHPESSYNEQFF. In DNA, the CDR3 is TGTGCCAGCAGCCTACACCCGGAGAGCTCCTACAATGAGCAGTTCTTC.

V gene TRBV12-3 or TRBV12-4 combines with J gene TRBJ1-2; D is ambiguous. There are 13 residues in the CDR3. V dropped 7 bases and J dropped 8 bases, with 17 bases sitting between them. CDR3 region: CASTPSPGQGYTF. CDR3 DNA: TGTGCCAGCACTCCCAGTCCGGGTCAAGGCTACACCTTC.

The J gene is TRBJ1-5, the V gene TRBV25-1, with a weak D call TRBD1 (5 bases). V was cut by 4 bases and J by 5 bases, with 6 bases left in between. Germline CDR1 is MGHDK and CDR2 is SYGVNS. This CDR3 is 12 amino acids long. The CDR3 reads CASSGGHQPQHF. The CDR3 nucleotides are TGTGCCAGCAGTGGGGGCCATCAGCCCCAGCATTTT.